This T cell receptor beta chain was profiled in a study of CDR3 diversity in severe acne. CDR1 is SGHKS, CDR2 YYEKEE, per germline (reference sequence). The CDR3 length is 15 residues. J lost 3 bases, V lost 3 bases, and 4 bases had no gene match. This clonotype was detected only a few times. TCRdb reanalysed the PCR reads using MiXCR and keeps one entry per CDR3 protein. The profile shows fewer than 100,000 distinct CDR3 sequences, around 50% of them singletons. The receptor was isolated from a male donor in good health, without acne. The sequenced sample consisted of blood. The rearrangement links TRBV5-5 to TRBJ1-3, with TRBD1 matching over 9 bases. The CDR3 region has the DNA TGTGCCAGCAGCTACAGGACAGGGGTTGGAAACACCATATATTTT. Encoded protein: CASSYRTGVGNTIYF.